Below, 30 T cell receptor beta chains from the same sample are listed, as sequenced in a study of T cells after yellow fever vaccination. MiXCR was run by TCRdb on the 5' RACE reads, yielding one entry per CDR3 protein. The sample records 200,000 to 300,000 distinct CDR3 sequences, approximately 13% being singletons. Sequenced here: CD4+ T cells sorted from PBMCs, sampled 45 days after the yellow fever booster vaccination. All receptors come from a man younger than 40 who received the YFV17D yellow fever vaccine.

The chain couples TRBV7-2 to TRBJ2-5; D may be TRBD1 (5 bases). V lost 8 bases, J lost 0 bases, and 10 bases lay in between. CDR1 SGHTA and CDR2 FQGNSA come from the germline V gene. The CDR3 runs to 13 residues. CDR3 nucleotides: TGTGCCAGCGGTCCAGGGTACCAAGAGACCCAGTACTTC. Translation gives CASGPGYQETQYF.

CDR3 residues: CSASREGGTDTQYF. The CDR3 nucleotides read TGCAGTGCTAGTCGGGAGGGAGGCACAGATACGCAGTATTTT. The chain couples TRBV20-1 to TRBJ2-3, with TRBD2 matching 8 bases. V was pared by 3 bases and J by 1 base, with 3 bases of the junction left unmatched. The CDR3 runs to 14 residues. Germline CDR1 is DFQATT and CDR2 is SNEGSKA (reference sequence).

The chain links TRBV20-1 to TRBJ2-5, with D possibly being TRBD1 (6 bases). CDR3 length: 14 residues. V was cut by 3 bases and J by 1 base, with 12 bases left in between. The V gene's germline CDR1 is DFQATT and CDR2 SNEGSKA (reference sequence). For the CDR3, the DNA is TGCAGTGCTAGTGGGGGACAACTCCAAGAGACCCAGTACTTC. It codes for CSASGGQLQETQYF.

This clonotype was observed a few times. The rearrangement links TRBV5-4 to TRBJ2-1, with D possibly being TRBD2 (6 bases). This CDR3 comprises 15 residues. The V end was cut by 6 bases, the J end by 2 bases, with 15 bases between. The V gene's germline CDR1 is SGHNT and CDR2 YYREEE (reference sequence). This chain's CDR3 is CASTKGGDPYNEQFF. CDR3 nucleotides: TGTGCCAGCACCAAAGGAGGGGACCCCTACAATGAGCAGTTCTTC.

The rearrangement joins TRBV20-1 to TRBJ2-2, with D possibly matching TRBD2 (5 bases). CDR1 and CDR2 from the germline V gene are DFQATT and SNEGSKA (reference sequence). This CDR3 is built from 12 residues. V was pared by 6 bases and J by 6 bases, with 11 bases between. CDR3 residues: CSAPRGPGELFF. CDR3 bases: TGCAGTGCCCCCCGGGGTCCCGGGGAGCTGTTTTTT.

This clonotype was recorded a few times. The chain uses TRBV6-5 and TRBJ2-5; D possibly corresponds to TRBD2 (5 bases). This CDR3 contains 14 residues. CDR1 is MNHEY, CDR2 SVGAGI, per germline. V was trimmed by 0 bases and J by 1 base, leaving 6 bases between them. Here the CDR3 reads CASSYSGVQETQYF. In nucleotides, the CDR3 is TGTGCCAGCAGTTACTCGGGAGTCCAAGAGACCCAGTACTTC.

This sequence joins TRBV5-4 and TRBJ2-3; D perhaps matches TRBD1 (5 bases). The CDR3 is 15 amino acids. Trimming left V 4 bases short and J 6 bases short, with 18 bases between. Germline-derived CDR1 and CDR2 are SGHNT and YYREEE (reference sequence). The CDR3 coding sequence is TGTGCCAGCAGCCACACGGTCTCCTCAGGGGATACGCAGTATTTT. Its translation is CASSHTVSSGDTQYF.

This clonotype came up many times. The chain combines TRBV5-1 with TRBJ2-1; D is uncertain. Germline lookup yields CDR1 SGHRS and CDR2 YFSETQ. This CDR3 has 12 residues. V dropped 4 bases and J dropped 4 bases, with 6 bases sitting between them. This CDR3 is CASSLRYNEQFF. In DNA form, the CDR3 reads TGCGCCAGCAGCCTCCGATACAATGAGCAGTTCTTC.

The CDR3 nucleotides read TGTGCCAGCAGTTACGCAGGCACGCAGTATTTT. It is translated as CASSYAGTQYF. The chain recombines TRBV6-5 with TRBJ2-3; D is undetermined. V lost 2 bases, J lost 9 bases, and 6 bases lay in between. CDR3 length: 11 amino acids. The germline V gene encodes CDR1 MNHEY and CDR2 SVGAGI.

CDR3 nucleotides: TGTGCCAGCAGCCCGGACTTAGGACAGGGTCGCTATGGCTACACCTTC. Residues: CASSPDLGQGRYGYTF. This rearrangement joins TRBV5-5 to TRBJ1-2; 8 bases align to TRBD1. V trimming: 4 bases; J trimming: 4 bases; junction bases outside the gene matches: 12. The CDR3 runs to 16 residues. The germline V gene encodes CDR1 SGHKS and CDR2 YYEKEE (reference sequence).

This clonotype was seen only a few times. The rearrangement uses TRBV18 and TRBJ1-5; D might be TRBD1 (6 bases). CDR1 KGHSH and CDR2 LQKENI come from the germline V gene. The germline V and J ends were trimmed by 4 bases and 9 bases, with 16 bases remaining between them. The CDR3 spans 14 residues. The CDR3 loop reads CASSQGQGSGPQHF. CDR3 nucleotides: TGTGCCAGCTCACAGGGACAAGGCTCCGGGCCCCAGCATTTT. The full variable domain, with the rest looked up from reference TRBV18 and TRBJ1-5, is NAGVMQNPRHLVRRRGQEARLRCSPMKGHSHVYWYRQLPEEGLKFMVYLQKENIIDESGMPKERFSAEFPKEGPSILRIQQVVRGDSAAYFCASSQGQGSGPQHFGDGTRLSIL.

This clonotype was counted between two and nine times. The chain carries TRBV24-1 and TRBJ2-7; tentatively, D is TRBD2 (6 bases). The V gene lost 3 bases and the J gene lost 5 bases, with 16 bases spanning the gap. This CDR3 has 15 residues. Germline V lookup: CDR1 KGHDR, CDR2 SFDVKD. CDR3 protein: CATSDTGGDRHEQYF. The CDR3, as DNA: TGTGCCACCAGTGATACCGGCGGGGATAGACACGAGCAGTACTTC.

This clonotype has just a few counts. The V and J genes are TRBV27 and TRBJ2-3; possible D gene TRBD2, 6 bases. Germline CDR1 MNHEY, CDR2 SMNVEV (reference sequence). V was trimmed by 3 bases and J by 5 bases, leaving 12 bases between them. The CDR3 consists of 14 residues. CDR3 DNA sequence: TGTGCCAGCAGTTTTCCGGGAGCCCAAGATACGCAGTATTTT. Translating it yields CASSFPGAQDTQYF.

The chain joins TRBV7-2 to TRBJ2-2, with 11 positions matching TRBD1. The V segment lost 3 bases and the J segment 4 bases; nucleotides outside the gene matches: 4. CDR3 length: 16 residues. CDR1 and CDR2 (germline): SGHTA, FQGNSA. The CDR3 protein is CASSLAGTGGTGELFF. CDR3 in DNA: TGTGCCAGCAGCTTGGCCGGGACAGGGGGCACCGGGGAGCTGTTTTTT.

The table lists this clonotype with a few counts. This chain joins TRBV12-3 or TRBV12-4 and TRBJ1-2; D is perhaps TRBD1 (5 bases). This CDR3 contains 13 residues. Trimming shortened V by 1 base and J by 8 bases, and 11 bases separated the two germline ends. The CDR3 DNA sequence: TGTGCCAGCAGTTTAGGTCGGAGGGACGGCTACACCTTC. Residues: CASSLGRRDGYTF.

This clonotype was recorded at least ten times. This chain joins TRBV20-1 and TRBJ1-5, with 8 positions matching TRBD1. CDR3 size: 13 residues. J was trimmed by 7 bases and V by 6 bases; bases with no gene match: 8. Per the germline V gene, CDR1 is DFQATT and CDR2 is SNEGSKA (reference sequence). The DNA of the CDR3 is TGCAGTGCCACGACAGGGGATAAACAGCCCCAGCATTTT. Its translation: CSATTGDKQPQHF.

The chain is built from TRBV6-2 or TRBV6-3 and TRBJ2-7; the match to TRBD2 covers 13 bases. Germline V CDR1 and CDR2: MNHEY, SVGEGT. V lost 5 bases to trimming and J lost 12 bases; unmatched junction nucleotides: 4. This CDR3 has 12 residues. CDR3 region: CASSVRTSGRYF. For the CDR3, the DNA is TGTGCCAGCAGTGTCCGGACTAGCGGGAGGTACTTC.

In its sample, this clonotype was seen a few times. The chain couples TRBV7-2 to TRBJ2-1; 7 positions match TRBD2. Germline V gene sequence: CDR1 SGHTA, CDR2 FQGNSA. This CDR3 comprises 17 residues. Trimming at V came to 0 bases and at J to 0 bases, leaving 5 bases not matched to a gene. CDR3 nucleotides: TGTGCCAGCAGCTTAGCGGGGGGGGTAAGCTCCTACAATGAGCAGTTCTTC. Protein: CASSLAGGVSSYNEQFF.

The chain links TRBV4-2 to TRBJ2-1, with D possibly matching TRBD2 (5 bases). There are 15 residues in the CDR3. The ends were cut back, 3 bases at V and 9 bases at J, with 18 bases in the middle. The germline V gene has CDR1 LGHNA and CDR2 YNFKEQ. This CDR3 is CASSHGVRESGEQFF. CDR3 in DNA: TGTGCCAGCAGCCATGGGGTACGGGAAAGTGGTGAGCAGTTCTTC.

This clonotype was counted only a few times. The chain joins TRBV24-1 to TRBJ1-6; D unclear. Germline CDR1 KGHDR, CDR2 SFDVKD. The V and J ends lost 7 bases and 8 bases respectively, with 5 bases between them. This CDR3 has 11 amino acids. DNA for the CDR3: TGTGCCACCAGCGTCGATTCACCCCTCCACTTT. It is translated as CATSVDSPLHF.

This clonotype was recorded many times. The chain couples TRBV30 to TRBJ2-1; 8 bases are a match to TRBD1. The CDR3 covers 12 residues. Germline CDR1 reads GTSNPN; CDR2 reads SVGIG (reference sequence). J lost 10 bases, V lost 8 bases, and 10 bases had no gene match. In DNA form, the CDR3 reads TGTGCCCGAGGACAGGGTTTGTTAGAGCAGTTCTTC. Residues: CARGQGLLEQFF. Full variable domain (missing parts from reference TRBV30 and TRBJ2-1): SQTIHQWPATLVQPVGSPLSLECTVEGTSNPNLYWYRQAAGRGLQLLFYSVGIGQISSEVPQNLSASRPQDRQFILSSKKLLLSDSGFYLCARGQGLLEQFFGPGTRLTVL.

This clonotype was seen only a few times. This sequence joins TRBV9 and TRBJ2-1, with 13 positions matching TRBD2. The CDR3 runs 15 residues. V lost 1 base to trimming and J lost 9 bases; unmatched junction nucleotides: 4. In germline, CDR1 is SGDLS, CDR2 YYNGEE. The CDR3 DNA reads TGTGCCAGCAGCGTACGGACTAGCGGGAGCGGTGAGCAGTTCTTC. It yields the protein CASSVRTSGSGEQFF.

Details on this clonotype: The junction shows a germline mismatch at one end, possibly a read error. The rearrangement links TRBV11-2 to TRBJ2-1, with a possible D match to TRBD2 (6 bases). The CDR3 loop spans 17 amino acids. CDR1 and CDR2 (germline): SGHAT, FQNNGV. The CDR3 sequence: CASRLGSRGRSYNEQFF. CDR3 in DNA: TGTGCCAGCAGATTAGGTTCTCGGGGGAGGTCCTACAATGAGCAGTTCTTC.

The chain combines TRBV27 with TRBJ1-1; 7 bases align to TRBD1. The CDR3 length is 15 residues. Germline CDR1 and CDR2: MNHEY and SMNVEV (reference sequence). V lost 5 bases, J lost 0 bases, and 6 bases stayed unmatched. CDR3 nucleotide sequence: TGTGCCAGCAGTACCTCCGGGACAGTGAACACTGAAGCTTTCTTT. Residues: CASSTSGTVNTEAFF.

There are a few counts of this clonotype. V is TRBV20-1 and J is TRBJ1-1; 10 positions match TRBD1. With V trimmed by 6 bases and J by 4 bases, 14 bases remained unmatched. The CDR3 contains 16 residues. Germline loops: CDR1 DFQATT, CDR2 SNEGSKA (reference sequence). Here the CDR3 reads CSALSGTGASGTEAFF. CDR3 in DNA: TGCAGTGCCCTGTCCGGGACAGGGGCCTCGGGCACTGAAGCTTTCTTT.

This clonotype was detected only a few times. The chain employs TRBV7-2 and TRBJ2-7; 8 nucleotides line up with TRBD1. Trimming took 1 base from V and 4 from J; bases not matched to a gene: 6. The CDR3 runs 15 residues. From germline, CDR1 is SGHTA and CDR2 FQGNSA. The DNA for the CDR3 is TGTGCCAGCAGCTTAGTGGGCAGGGGGCTTTACGAGCAGTACTTC. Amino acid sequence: CASSLVGRGLYEQYF.

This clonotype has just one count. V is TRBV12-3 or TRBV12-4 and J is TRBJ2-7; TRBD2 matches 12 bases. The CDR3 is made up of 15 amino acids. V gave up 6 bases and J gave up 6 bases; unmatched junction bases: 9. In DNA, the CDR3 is TGTGCCAGCAGCACGGACGGACTAGCGGGATCCGAGCAGTACTTC. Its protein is CASSTDGLAGSEQYF.

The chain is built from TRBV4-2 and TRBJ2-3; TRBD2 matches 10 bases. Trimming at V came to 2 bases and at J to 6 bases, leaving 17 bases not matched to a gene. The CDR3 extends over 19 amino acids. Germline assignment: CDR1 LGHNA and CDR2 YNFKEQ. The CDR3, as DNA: TGTGCCAGCAGCCAAATCCTCGGTTGGGCTAGCGGGAGTAGCGATACGCAGTATTTT. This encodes CASSQILGWASGSSDTQYF.

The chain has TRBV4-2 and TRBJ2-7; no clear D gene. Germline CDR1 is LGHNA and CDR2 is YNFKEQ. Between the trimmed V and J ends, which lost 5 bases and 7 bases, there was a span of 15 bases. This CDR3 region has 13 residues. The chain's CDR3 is CASSAADRREQYF. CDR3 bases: TGTGCCAGCAGCGCGGCGGACCGGCGGGAGCAGTACTTC.

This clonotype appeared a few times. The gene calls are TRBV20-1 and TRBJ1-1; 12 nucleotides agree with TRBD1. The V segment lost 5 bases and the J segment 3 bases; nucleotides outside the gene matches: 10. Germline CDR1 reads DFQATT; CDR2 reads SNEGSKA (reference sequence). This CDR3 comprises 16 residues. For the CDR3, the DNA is TGCAGTGCTGGGGGGGGGACAGGGGGCAAGTACACTGAAGCTTTCTTT. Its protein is CSAGGGTGGKYTEAFF.